Detailed here is one T cell receptor beta chain. As yet, its antigen is unknown. This CDR3 region has 11 residues. V was clipped by 2 bases and J by 8 bases, with 4 bases between them. CDR1 LNHDA and CDR2 SQIVND come from the germline V gene (reference sequence). This sample stems from a study of untreated major depressive disorder. No psychiatric drugs, including antidepressants, for at least 8 weeks beforehand. Patients had moderate to severe depression. Study outcomes and limitations: Sequencing showed nonsignificant TRBV25-01 and TRBV02-01 differences matching flow cytometry. Each subject's top five TRBV05-01 clones were all private. CD4+ T cells from depressed patients used TRBV05-01 (Vbeta 5.1) more often than controls.

Here immunoSEQ multiplex PCR was the method, and the copy in TCRdb shows in-frame clones only, minus some. This table holds about 27,000 clones, roughly nine tenths found once. The rearrangement uses TRBV19 and TRBJ1-3; no definite D call. The sequenced material came from CD4+ T cells from PBMCs. This TCR came from a woman aged 30 to 39 with major depressive disorder. Written as DNA, the CDR3 is TGTGCCAGTAGTATACGGGACACCATATATTTT. Its translation is CASSIRDTIYF.